This T cell receptor beta chain was observed in a study of a mutant IDH1 vaccine in newly diagnosed glioma. Turning to the study itself: Vaccinations were initiated 4-6 weeks following radiotherapy alone, or were given together with temozolomide cycles. Prior therapy was radiotherapy, temozolomide, or both; most received both.

The method was immunoSEQ multiplex PCR; TCRdb's version includes in-frame clones alone and lacks a portion of them. Of about 48,000 clones listed, 65% to 80% are singletons. As to this clone: Antigen unknown.

Germline V gene data show CDR1 as LNHDA and CDR2 as SQIVND (reference sequence). The V gene lost 3 bases and the J gene lost 4 bases, with 22 bases spanning the gap. This CDR3 region has 18 residues. Regarding time point: week 35, safety follow-up. It was 300 ug of mutant IDH1 20-mer peptide that made up each vaccine dose, given with topical imiquimod. Patients received eight vaccinations in weeks 1, 3, 5, 7, 11, 15, 19, 23. The donor cohort comprised cases of new WHO grade 3 or 4 IDH1-mutant, ATRX-lost astrocytoma. This specimen consisted of PBMCs, obtained from a glioma patient whose treatment included an IDH1 peptide vaccine. The gene calls are TRBV19 and TRBJ1-3; tentatively, D is TRBD1 (6 bases). This receptor was obtained from a man aged 40-49 years with glioma. The CDR3 loop reads CASSMRGPRSGVGNTIYF. In DNA, the CDR3 is TGTGCCAGTAGTATGAGGGGTCCGAGGTCAGGGGTCGGAAACACCATATATTTT.